These 4 T cell receptor beta chains were sequenced from one sample in a study of blood T cell repertoires in COVID-19. The assay was immunoSEQ multiplex PCR, and TCRdb's table has in-frame clones only and misses some. The sample holds approximately 210,000 clones; 85% to 90% are singletons and the top ten take approximately 4%. The sequencing sample was made of peripheral blood. The receptors shown here come from a human donor in a cohort sampled during active COVID-19.

The chain joins TRBV5-1 to TRBJ2-1; perhaps TRBD2 as D (5 bases). There are 14 residues in the CDR3. Germline CDR1 is SGHRS and CDR2 is YFSETQ. Trimming shortened V by 0 bases and J by 5 bases, and 9 bases separated the two germline ends. The CDR3 nucleotides are TGCGCCAGCAGCTTGGACGGGCGGGACAATGAGCAGTTCTTC. Protein: CASSLDGRDNEQFF.

The chain recombines TRBV19 with TRBJ2-3; D is undetermined. With 10 bases removed from V and 3 bases from J, the gap between germline ends came to 14 bases. Germline loops: CDR1 LNHDA, CDR2 SQIVND (reference sequence). The CDR3 totals 13 residues. The DNA of the CDR3 is TGTGCCACCCGATCGGCGGCTACAGATACGCAGTATTTT. Translation gives CATRSAATDTQYF.

The chain recombines TRBV10-3 with TRBJ2-1, with D possibly being TRBD2 (5 bases). The CDR3 covers 15 residues. Trimming removed 0 bases from V and 4 bases from J, with 10 bases in between. CDR1 ENHRY and CDR2 SYGVKD come from the germline V gene. The CDR3 region has the DNA TGTGCCATCAGTGAGTCAGTAGCGTATTACAATGAGCAGTTCTTC. Encoded protein: CAISESVAYYNEQFF.

This chain connects TRBV3-1 (or the pseudogene TRBV3-2) to TRBJ1-6; D call uncertain. The ends were cut back, 2 bases at V and 14 bases at J, with 7 bases in the middle. The CDR3 consists of 11 residues. Germline V gene sequence: CDR1 LGHDT, CDR2 YNNKEL (reference sequence). The CDR3 DNA reads TGTGCCAGCAGCCAACGCGGGACCCTCCACTTT. Residues: CASSQRGTLHF.